Detailed here is one T cell receptor beta chain. Produced via immunoSEQ multiplex PCR; TCRdb's table is partial and in-frame only. The sample includes some 94,000 clones, 91% seen only once; the top ten take 0.65% to 0.85%. This sample stems from a study of OX40 agonist ivuxolimab in advanced cancers. Background on the study: In this trial design, patients received ivuxolimab intravenously at 0.01 to 10 mg/kg every 2 weeks. Under the entry rules, prior anti-PD-1, anti-PD-L1 or anti-CTLA-4 therapy was allowed, and about 40% had some. Partial responses were observed in three patients, of whom one had hepatocellular carcinoma and two had cutaneous melanoma.

Systemic immunosuppression or autoimmune disease history was grounds to exclude patients. Trimming removed 5 bases from V and 0 bases from J, with 14 bases in between. This CDR3 is built from 16 residues. CDR1 and CDR2 (germline): LNHDA, SQIVND (reference sequence). The chain is built from TRBV19 and TRBJ1-3; no reliable D call. Sequencing used CD4+ or CD8+ T cells sorted from blood, obtained in a trial of the OX40 agonist ivuxolimab. This receptor was identified in an adult with an advanced solid tumor such as melanoma, head and neck, liver or kidney cancer. CDR3 DNA: TGTGCCAGTAGTGCCCTAAAGTCCATCTCTGGAAACACCATATATTTT. Encoded protein: CASSALKSISGNTIYF. The full variable domain, with the rest looked up from reference TRBV19 and TRBJ1-3, is DGGITQSPKYLFRKEGQNVTLSCEQNLNHDAMYWYRQDPGQGLRLIYYSQIVNDFQKGDIAEGYSVSREKKESFPLTVTSAQKNPTAFYLCASSALKSISGNTIYFGEGSWLTVV.